Each of the 29 T cell receptor beta chains below was sequenced from the same sample in a study of cytotoxic CD8 clonotypes in ibrutinib-treated CLL. Method: immunoSEQ multiplex PCR; TCRdb's copy keeps in-frame clones and lacks some. In the table there are under 300,000 clones, roughly three quarters of which are singletons. This sample comprised PBMCs, obtained at disease progression, from a patient treated with ibrutinib. The receptors were gathered from a human donor with chronic lymphocytic leukemia.

The chain joins TRBV10-3 to TRBJ2-7; tentatively, D is TRBD1 or TRBD2 (5 bases each). The germline gives CDR1 ENHRY, CDR2 SYGVKD. The CDR3 loop spans 15 amino acids. V lost 5 bases and J lost 0, with 14 bases in between. This CDR3 is CAISWDGRASYEQYF. CDR3 coding DNA: TGTGCCATCAGTTGGGACGGCCGAGCCTCCTACGAGCAGTACTTC.

The V and J genes are TRBV27 and TRBJ2-5, with TRBD2 matching 13 bases. Germline lookup yields CDR1 MNHEY and CDR2 SMNVEV (reference sequence). The ends lost 4 bases at V and 6 bases at J; junction bases unmatched: 8. The CDR3 covers 16 residues. CDR3 bases: TGTGCCAGCAGTTCGATGGGACTAGCGGGATCCCAGACCCAGTACTTC. It yields the protein CASSSMGLAGSQTQYF.

This chain joins TRBV5-4 and TRBJ2-2; D ambiguous. The germline V gene encodes CDR1 SGHNT and CDR2 YYREEE (reference sequence). This CDR3 spans 13 amino acids. The germline V and J ends were trimmed by 5 bases and 7 bases, with 12 bases remaining between them. CDR3 DNA sequence: TGTGCCAGCAGGCAAGACCTGGGCGGGGAGCTGTTTTTT. This gives the protein CASRQDLGGELFF.

The CDR3 DNA follows: TGTGCCAGCAGCTTAGTGTCAAGTGAACTAAAGGGCGATGAGCAGTTCTTC. Translating gives CASSLVSSELKGDEQFF. The chain couples TRBV7-9 to TRBJ2-1; D uncertain. Per the germline V gene, CDR1 is SEHNR and CDR2 is FQNEAQ (reference sequence). Trimming pared 1 base from V and 8 bases from J, leaving 21 bases between. The CDR3 contains 17 residues. The variable domain in full, completed from reference TRBV7-9 and TRBJ2-1, reads DTGVSQNPRHKITKRGQNVTFRCDPISEHNRLYWYRQTLGQGPEFLTYFQNEAQLEKSRLLSDRFSAERPKGSFSTLEIQRTEQGDSAMYLCASSLVSSELKGDEQFFGPGTRLTVL.

The chain joins TRBV5-1 to TRBJ1-3; no firm D call. CDR1 is SGHRS, CDR2 YFSETQ, per germline. Trimming took 0 bases from V and 4 from J, leaving 2 bases between them. The CDR3 is 12 amino acids. In DNA form, the CDR3 reads TGCGCCAGCAGCTTGGTGGGAAACACCATATATTTT. The encoded protein is CASSLVGNTIYF.

This clone has just one count. CDR3 nucleotides: TGTGCCAGCAGTAATTTCTGGAGCACAGATACGCAGTATTTT. As protein: CASSNFWSTDTQYF. The chain employs TRBV6-5 and TRBJ2-3; D not resolved. This CDR3 has 14 residues. V was clipped by 5 bases and J by 0 bases, with 9 bases between them. CDR1 and CDR2 (germline): MNHEY, SVGAGI.

The rearrangement links TRBV19 to TRBJ2-7; TRBD2 might be the D (6 bases). This CDR3 has 14 residues. Deletions cut 4 bases from V and 4 bases from J, with 14 bases between. Germline lookup yields CDR1 LNHDA and CDR2 SQIVND (reference sequence). Here the CDR3 reads CASSTGTGGYEQYF. The CDR3 nucleotides are TGTGCCAGTAGTACCGGGACTGGGGGTTACGAGCAGTACTTC.

The V gene is TRBV4-2, the J gene TRBJ1-6, with 7 bases identical to TRBD1. V lost 1 base, J lost 7 bases, and 10 bases stayed unmatched. The CDR3 extends over 17 amino acids. Germline CDR1 LGHNA, CDR2 YNFKEQ. The CDR3: CASSQANRGPLNSPLHF. In DNA form, the CDR3 reads TGTGCCAGCAGCCAAGCTAACAGGGGCCCTTTAAATTCACCCCTCCACTTT.

As DNA, the CDR3 is TGTGCCAGCAGCCTTACAGAAAACTTTGAAGCTTTCTTT. Residues: CASSLTENFEAFF. J is TRBJ1-1 and V is TRBV6-6; D not resolved. Germline CDR1 reads MNHNY; CDR2 reads SVGAGI (reference sequence). CDR3 size: 13 residues. Trimming stripped 6 bases from V and 7 bases from J, with 15 bases between.

The genes are TRBV5-1 and TRBJ2-7, with TRBD2 as a possible D gene (5 bases). The CDR3 loop spans 15 amino acids. V was cut by 4 bases and J by 7 bases, with 21 bases left in between. Germline CDR1 SGHRS, CDR2 YFSETQ. CDR3 bases: TGCGCCAGCAGCAAAAACCAGCGGAACTACGGGGAGCAGTACTTC. It specifies CASSKNQRNYGEQYF.

V is TRBV10-2 and J is TRBJ1-5; TRBD1 is a possible D gene (5 bases). The germline V gene has CDR1 WSHSY and CDR2 SAAADI. V lost 5 bases to trimming and J lost 1 base, with 9 bases between them. The CDR3 has 14 residues. The CDR3 here is CASSNGASNQPQHF. The CDR3 DNA reads TGCGCCAGCAGTAACGGGGCGAGCAATCAGCCCCAGCATTTT.

The gene calls are TRBV7-9 and TRBJ2-7; D gene unclear. The germline V gene encodes CDR1 SEHNR and CDR2 FQNEAQ (reference sequence). This CDR3 spans 14 amino acids. V shed 5 bases and J shed 2 bases, with 13 bases lying between them. The CDR3 sequence is CASSMSGFAYEQYF. The CDR3 bases are TGTGCCAGCAGCATGTCAGGTTTTGCCTACGAGCAGTACTTC.

The chain links TRBV6-5 to TRBJ2-3; TRBD2 agrees at 13 bases. Germline V CDR1 and CDR2: MNHEY, SVGAGI. This CDR3 has 16 residues. V lost 4 bases, J lost 4 bases, and 5 bases stayed unmatched. The CDR3 sequence is CASSSGTSGMSDTQYF. The CDR3 DNA reads as TGTGCCAGCAGTTCCGGGACTAGCGGGATGTCAGATACGCAGTATTTT.

J is TRBJ1-1 and V is TRBV6-5; maybe TRBD1 (5 bases). V gave up 7 bases and J gave up 6 bases, with 18 bases separating them. CDR3 length equals 14 residues. Germline lookup yields CDR1 MNHEY and CDR2 SVGAGI. The CDR3 region has the DNA TGTGCCAGCACCCTGGGGGGGGGATCAGCTGAAGCTTTCTTT. Encoded protein: CASTLGGGSAEAFF.

The chain joins TRBV29-1 to TRBJ1-2, with D maybe TRBD1 (5 bases). V was shortened by 7 bases and J by 6 bases, with 15 bases between the two germline ends. Germline loops: CDR1 SQVTM, CDR2 ANQGSEA. The CDR3 runs 12 residues. CDR3 protein: CSATTGGNGYTF. DNA of the CDR3: TGCAGCGCCACTACAGGCGGGAATGGCTACACCTTC.

The rearrangement joins TRBV6-5 to TRBJ2-3; TRBD2 might be the D (6 bases). Germline loops: CDR1 MNHEY, CDR2 SVGAGI. V gave up 4 bases and J gave up 3 bases, with 11 bases separating them. This CDR3 has 14 residues. The CDR3 loop reads CASSSAGLTDTQYF. CDR3 DNA sequence: TGTGCCAGCAGTTCGGCGGGACTGACAGATACGCAGTATTTT.

The chain links TRBV15 to TRBJ2-1; D is undetermined. This CDR3 contains 12 residues. Trimming shortened V by 1 base and J by 13 bases, and 11 bases separated the two germline ends. The germline gives CDR1 LNHNV, CDR2 YYDKDF (reference sequence). CDR3 in DNA: TGTGCCACCAGCAGAGGAGGCCTCGAACAGTTCTTC. The encoded protein is CATSRGGLEQFF.

The gene calls are TRBV18 and TRBJ1-3; a weak D match, TRBD1 (5 bases). Trimming left V 6 bases short and J 8 bases short, with 8 bases between. CDR3 length equals 11 residues. CDR1 is KGHSH and CDR2 is LQKENI in the germline V gene. CDR3 amino acids: CASSRGDTIYF. CDR3 DNA: TGTGCCAGCTCGCGAGGGGACACCATATATTTT.

The chain combines TRBV10-3 with TRBJ1-6; D gene uncertain. The CDR3 spans 15 residues. Germline CDR1 is ENHRY and CDR2 is SYGVKD. V was cut by 3 bases and J by 0 bases, with 6 bases left in between. Here the CDR3 reads CAISDSGSYNSPLHF. CDR3 coding DNA: TGTGCCATCAGTGACTCCGGCTCCTATAATTCACCCCTCCACTTT.

This clone has a handful of counts. The chain uses TRBV20-1 and TRBJ1-4; D is ambiguous. V lost 4 bases and J lost 7, with 4 bases in between. Germline V CDR1 and CDR2: DFQATT, SNEGSKA (reference sequence). This CDR3 contains 10 residues. CDR3 protein: CSATSEKLFF. CDR3 nucleotides: TGCAGTGCTACGAGTGAAAAACTGTTTTTT.

The CDR3 nucleotides are TGTGCCAGCAGTTACTCGATGTCAGGGCCCACCGGGGAGCTGTTTTTT. Protein product: CASSYSMSGPTGELFF. The chain couples TRBV6-6 to TRBJ2-2, with a tentative D call TRBD1 (5 bases). The CDR3 length is 16 residues. V gave up 0 bases and J gave up 4 bases, with 12 bases separating them. The V gene's germline CDR1 is MNHNY and CDR2 SVGAGI (reference sequence).

This clone turned up a few times. The chain couples TRBV18 to TRBJ1-6; D is unresolved. Germline CDR1 and CDR2: KGHSH and LQKENI. The CDR3 has 13 amino acids. V lost 3 bases and J 6 bases, leaving 6 bases between the germline ends. CDR3 sequence reads: CASSPLSNSPLHF. CDR3 in DNA: TGTGCCAGCTCACCCTTAAGTAATTCACCCCTCCACTTT.

This chain links TRBV5-1 with TRBJ2-6; 10 bases fit TRBD2. CDR3 length: 15 residues. The V gene end was trimmed by 0 bases and the J gene end by 9 bases; junction bases not matched to a gene: 3. Germline V gene data show CDR1 as SGHRS and CDR2 as YFSETQ. The CDR3 reads CASSLEGLALNVLTF. For the CDR3, the DNA is TGCGCCAGCAGCTTGGAGGGACTAGCGCTCAACGTCCTGACTTTC. The full variable domain, in which reference TRBV5-1 and TRBJ2-6 provide the parts outside the CDR3, is KAGVTQTPRYLIKTRGQQVTLSCSPISGHRSVSWYQQTPGQGLQFLFEYFSETQRNKGNFPGRFSGRQFSNSRSEMNVSTLELGDSALYLCASSLEGLALNVLTFGAGSRLTVL.

The V gene is TRBV11-2, the J gene TRBJ1-2; 10 bases align to TRBD1. Trimming removed 4 bases from V and 13 bases from J; junction bases left unmatched: 9. The CDR3 totals 13 residues. The germline V gene has CDR1 SGHAT and CDR2 FQNNGV. The chain's CDR3 is CASSYRTGGDLTF. The CDR3 DNA reads as TGTGCCAGCAGCTATAGGACAGGGGGGGATCTCACCTTC.

The chain couples TRBV7-2 to TRBJ1-5; D remains unclear. Germline V gives CDR1 SGHTA, CDR2 FQGNSA. V dropped 3 bases and J dropped 4 bases, with 4 bases sitting between them. The CDR3 runs to 12 residues. The CDR3 here is CASSFRNQPQHF. The CDR3 DNA follows: TGTGCCAGCAGCTTTCGAAATCAGCCCCAGCATTTT. Combining the CDR3 with reference TRBV7-2 and TRBJ1-5 gives the whole variable domain GAGVSQSPSNKVTEKGKDVELRCDPISGHTALYWYRQSLGQGLEFLIYFQGNSAPDKSGLPSDRFSAERTGGSVSTLTIQRTQQEDSAVYLCASSFRNQPQHFGDGTRLSIL.

Only one count was recorded for this clone. This chain joins TRBV10-2 and TRBJ1-6; D may be TRBD1 (6 bases). From germline, CDR1 is WSHSY and CDR2 SAAADI. The V and J ends lost 3 bases and 8 bases respectively, with 14 bases between them. This CDR3 is 15 amino acids long. CDR3 bases: TGCGCCAGCAGTGACCTCCAGGGGCCCTATTCACCCCTCCACTTT. Its translation: CASSDLQGPYSPLHF.

The chain combines TRBV10-3 with TRBJ2-5; 11 bases are a match to TRBD2. Germline CDR1 and CDR2: ENHRY and SYGVKD. The J segment lost 5 bases and the V segment lost 9 bases, leaving 8 bases of the junction unmatched. The CDR3 runs 14 residues. Here the CDR3 reads CAMTSGVGEETQYF. The CDR3 DNA follows: TGTGCCATGACTAGCGGGGTGGGGGAGGAGACCCAGTACTTC.

This clone was seen more than once but under ten times. CDR3 amino acids: CSVDGLAETQYF. CDR3 DNA: TGCAGCGTTGACGGACTAGCGGAGACCCAGTACTTC. The V and J genes are TRBV29-1 and TRBJ2-5; 9 bases agree with TRBD2. The V gene end was trimmed by 3 bases and the J gene end by 5 bases; junction bases not matched to a gene: 1. Germline V lookup: CDR1 SQVTM, CDR2 ANQGSEA. CDR3 size: 12 residues.

The chain has TRBV5-1 and TRBJ1-4; the match to TRBD1 covers 7 bases. Losses at the gene ends were 0 bases for V and 7 bases for J; bases not matched to a gene: 6. The germline gives CDR1 SGHRS, CDR2 YFSETQ. This CDR3 region has 15 residues. CDR3 sequence: CASSLVGGFSEKLFF. CDR3 nucleotide sequence: TGCGCCAGCAGCTTGGTAGGGGGCTTTTCTGAAAAACTGTTTTTT.